This is a list of T cell receptor beta chains from one sample in a study of CD39 and CD103 CD8 tumor-infiltrating T cells. The data were produced by immunoSEQ multiplex PCR, yet TCRdb's version contains in-frame clones alone and is incomplete. The table has about 17,000 clones, about 90% seen once. The material sequenced was CD8+ T cells sorted from blood. These receptor sequences come from a human donor with head and neck squamous cell carcinoma. Both conserved end residues are part of each CDR3. A D gene is named only where the DNA matches it firmly. Only some rows state a clone size, as once, few, many or a class for expanded clones.

v_gene: TRBV28
abundance: .
d_gene: TRBD1
j_gene: TRBJ2-7
CDR3aa: CASGTSVSNYRGSYEQYF
CDR3nt: TGTGCCAGCGGCACCTCTGTTTCTAATTACAGGGGTTCTTACGAGCAGTACTTC

v_gene: TRBV30
abundance: .
d_gene: .
j_gene: TRBJ1-2
CDR3aa: CAWSVPVYSYGYTF
CDR3nt: TGTGCCTGGAGTGTACCAGTCTACAGTTATGGCTACACCTTC

v_gene: TRBV6-1
abundance: .
d_gene: TRBD1
j_gene: TRBJ2-7
CDR3aa: CASSAVDRDAFYEQYF
CDR3nt: TGTGCCAGCAGTGCCGTCGACAGGGATGCTTTCTACGAGCAGTACTTC

v_gene: TRBV4-2
abundance: .
d_gene: TRBD2
j_gene: TRBJ2-5
CDR3aa: CASSPLDGLAYQETQYF
CDR3nt: TGTGCCAGCAGCCCGCTGGATGGACTAGCGTACCAAGAGACCCAGTACTTC

v_gene: TRBV27
abundance: .
d_gene: .
j_gene: TRBJ1-1
CDR3aa: CASSFGGYTEAFF
CDR3nt: TGTGCCAGCAGTTTTGGCGGTTACACTGAAGCTTTCTTT

v_gene: TRBV18
abundance: .
d_gene: TRBD1
j_gene: TRBJ2-2
CDR3aa: CASSQPTGVGSTGELFF
CDR3nt: TGTGCCAGCTCACAGCCGACAGGGGTCGGAAGCACCGGGGAGCTGTTTTTT

v_gene: TRBV28
abundance: .
d_gene: .
j_gene: TRBJ1-5
CDR3aa: CASSLDPQPQHF
CDR3nt: TGTGCCAGCAGTTTGGATCCACAGCCCCAGCATTTT

v_gene: TRBV5-4
abundance: .
d_gene: TRBD1
j_gene: TRBJ2-7
CDR3aa: CASSQTGTGGRYEQYF
CDR3nt: TGTGCCAGCAGCCAAACCGGGACAGGGGGCAGGTACGAGCAGTACTTC

v_gene: TRBV7-9
abundance: .
d_gene: TRBD1
j_gene: TRBJ2-7
CDR3aa: CASSSGQGFLYEQYF
CDR3nt: TGTGCCAGCAGCTCGGGACAGGGATTCCTCTACGAGCAGTACTTC

v_gene: TRBV29-1
abundance: .
d_gene: .
j_gene: TRBJ2-1
CDR3aa: CSVENGGQGGSSYNEQFF
CDR3nt: TGCAGCGTTGAAAACGGCGGACAGGGAGGGTCCTCCTACAATGAGCAGTTCTTC

v_gene: TRBV10-3
abundance: .
d_gene: .
j_gene: TRBJ1-4
CDR3aa: CAISDGTNTKPEKLFF
CDR3nt: TGTGCCATCAGTGATGGGACAAACACGAAACCTGAAAAACTGTTTTTT

v_gene: TRBV7-9
abundance: once
d_gene: .
j_gene: TRBJ2-7
CDR3aa: CASSLAGIYEQYF
CDR3nt: TGTGCCAGCAGCTTAGCTGGGATCTACGAGCAGTACTTC

v_gene: TRBV7-3
abundance: .
d_gene: TRBD2
j_gene: TRBJ2-1
CDR3aa: CASSLSPSGANEQFF
CDR3nt: TGTGCCAGCAGCTTATCCCCTAGCGGTGCTAATGAGCAGTTCTTC

v_gene: TRBV7-8
abundance: .
d_gene: TRBD1
j_gene: TRBJ1-1
CDR3aa: CASSMGQGFTEAFF
CDR3nt: TGTGCCAGCAGCATGGGACAGGGTTTCACTGAAGCTTTCTTT

v_gene: TRBV7-9
abundance: .
d_gene: .
j_gene: TRBJ1-2
CDR3aa: CASTPRWESHYGYTF
CDR3nt: TGTGCCAGCACCCCCCGGTGGGAGTCCCACTATGGCTACACCTTC

v_gene: TRBV4-1
abundance: .
d_gene: .
j_gene: TRBJ2-2
CDR3aa: CASSQGGGGSPVELFF
CDR3nt: TGCGCCAGCAGCCAGGGGGGCGGGGGATCCCCAGTGGAGCTGTTTTTT

v_gene: TRBV7-6
abundance: .
d_gene: .
j_gene: TRBJ2-2
CDR3aa: CASSDQGTGELFF
CDR3nt: TGTGCCAGCAGCGACCAGGGAACCGGGGAGCTGTTTTTT

v_gene: TRBV5-1
abundance: .
d_gene: .
j_gene: TRBJ2-7
CDR3aa: CASKDWAEQYF
CDR3nt: TGCGCCAGCAAGGACTGGGCCGAGCAGTACTTC

v_gene: TRBV19
abundance: .
d_gene: .
j_gene: TRBJ1-1
CDR3aa: CASSSAENTEAFF
CDR3nt: TGTGCCAGTAGTAGTGCGGAGAACACTGAAGCTTTCTTT

v_gene: TRBV13
abundance: .
d_gene: .
j_gene: TRBJ1-3
CDR3aa: CASSLGDLSGNTIYF
CDR3nt: TGTGCCAGCAGCTTAGGGGATCTCTCTGGAAACACCATATATTTT

v_gene: TRBV14
abundance: .
d_gene: .
j_gene: TRBJ1-2
CDR3aa: CASSHEVRGYYGYTF
CDR3nt: TGTGCCAGCAGCCACGAAGTCAGGGGTTACTATGGCTACACCTTC

v_gene: TRBV7-8
abundance: .
d_gene: .
j_gene: TRBJ2-5
CDR3aa: CASSSLNEYQETQYF
CDR3nt: TGTGCCAGCAGCTCGTTAAACGAGTACCAAGAGACCCAGTACTTC

v_gene: TRBV4-1
abundance: once
d_gene: .
j_gene: TRBJ2-1
CDR3aa: CASSQGLGIWYEQFF
CDR3nt: TGCGCCAGCAGCCAAGGGTTGGGGATCTGGTACGAGCAGTTCTTC

v_gene: TRBV7-9
abundance: .
d_gene: .
j_gene: TRBJ2-1
CDR3aa: CASSREFDEQFF
CDR3nt: TGTGCCAGCAGCCGGGAATTTGACGAGCAGTTCTTC

v_gene: TRBV7-9
abundance: .
d_gene: .
j_gene: TRBJ1-1
CDR3aa: CASSSLYPEAFF
CDR3nt: TGTGCCAGCAGCTCCCTGTATCCTGAAGCTTTCTTT

v_gene: TRBV28
abundance: few
d_gene: .
j_gene: TRBJ1-1
CDR3aa: CASSSIIRGHEEAFF
CDR3nt: TGTGCCAGCAGTTCCATTATTCGCGGACACGAGGAAGCTTTCTTT

v_gene: TRBV6-4
abundance: .
d_gene: .
j_gene: TRBJ1-2
CDR3aa: CASSSVRTYYGYTF
CDR3nt: TGTGCCAGCAGTTCTGTGAGGACCTACTATGGCTACACCTTC

v_gene: TRBV4-1
abundance: .
d_gene: .
j_gene: TRBJ1-4
CDR3aa: CASSQVDSTNEKLFF
CDR3nt: TGCGCCAGCAGCCAAGTGGACAGCACTAATGAAAAACTGTTTTTT

v_gene: TRBV4-1
abundance: .
d_gene: .
j_gene: TRBJ2-1
CDR3aa: CASSQEITGDEQFF
CDR3nt: TGCGCCAGCAGCCAAGAAATAACGGGGGATGAGCAGTTCTTC

v_gene: TRBV7-2
abundance: .
d_gene: .
j_gene: TRBJ2-7
CDR3aa: CASSLAGRTYEQYF
CDR3nt: TGTGCCAGCAGCTTAGCAGGACGGACCTACGAGCAGTACTTC

v_gene: TRBV27
abundance: .
d_gene: .
j_gene: TRBJ1-5
CDR3aa: CASSMGGPPGPQHF
CDR3nt: TGTGCCAGCAGCATGGGTGGGCCACCAGGGCCCCAGCATTTT

v_gene: TRBV5-4
abundance: once
d_gene: .
j_gene: TRBJ2-7
CDR3aa: CASSLVRGTSYEQYF
CDR3nt: TGTGCCAGCAGCTTGGTTAGGGGGACCTCCTACGAGCAGTACTTC

v_gene: TRBV19
abundance: .
d_gene: .
j_gene: TRBJ2-7
CDR3aa: CASSTAYEQYF
CDR3nt: TGTGCCAGTAGTACGGCCTACGAGCAGTACTTC

v_gene: TRBV7-9
abundance: .
d_gene: .
j_gene: TRBJ2-7
CDR3aa: CASSDDRTYEQYF
CDR3nt: TGTGCCAGCAGCGACGACCGAACCTACGAGCAGTACTTC

v_gene: TRBV18
abundance: few
d_gene: .
j_gene: TRBJ1-1
CDR3aa: CASSPPGQMNTEAFF
CDR3nt: TGTGCCAGCTCACCACCGGGTCAGATGAACACTGAAGCTTTCTTT